What follows are 18 T cell receptor beta chains derived from one specimen sequenced in a study of post-analysis software for immune sequencing data. The authors incorporated unique molecular identifiers into the TCR beta cDNA libraries. TCRdb reprocessed the PCR reads with MiXCR, giving one entry per CDR3 protein. The profile shows about 460,000 distinct CDR3 sequences, 45% of them singletons. No cognate antigen is known for these TCRs. Study observations and caveats: Higher frequency in patients than in controls was seen for a handful of TRBV segments, with TRBV5-6, TRBV5-1 and TRBV20-1 among them.

The sample consisted of blood. Source of these receptors: a girl aged 5-17 years with multiple sclerosis.

J is TRBJ2-7 and V is TRBV20-1; unclear D gene. The germline CDR1 and CDR2 sequences are DFQATT and SNEGSKA (reference sequence). The CDR3 sequence is 14 residues long. The CDR3 nucleotides are TGCAGCCTTCGCCCCTATACAGAACCCTACGAGCAGTACTTC. Its translation is CSLRPYTEPYEQYF.

In this sample, this clonotype turned up a few times. The chain carries TRBV20-1 and TRBJ2-7; 8 nucleotides match TRBD2. The CDR3 spans 13 residues. After removal of 0 bases from V and 3 bases from J, the junction contained 1 base not matched to a gene. CDR1 and CDR2 from the germline V gene are DFQATT and SNEGSKA (reference sequence). In nucleotides, the CDR3 is TGCAGTGCTAGAGACGGGACTAGCTACGAGCAGTACTTC. Protein product: CSARDGTSYEQYF.

The chain is built from TRBV6-2 or TRBV6-3 and TRBJ1-2; tentatively, D is TRBD1 (5 bases). Trimming stripped 7 bases from V and 0 bases from J, with 12 bases between. Germline V gene sequence: CDR1 MNHEY, CDR2 SVGEGT. The CDR3 is made up of 14 amino acids. For the CDR3, the DNA is TGTGCCAGCAACCGGGACGGAGCTAACTATGGCTACACCTTC. This translates into CASNRDGANYGYTF.

The sample holds a few counts of this clonotype. Mismatch with germline at one junction end may stem from a read error. The chain uses TRBV2 and TRBJ2-7, with TRBD1 matching over 7 bases. CDR3 length equals 15 residues. Germline CDR1 is SNHLY and CDR2 is FYNNEI. CDR3 DNA: TGTGCCAGCAGCGAAGGACTCAACAGGGGATACGAGCAGTACTTC. It is translated as CASSEGLNRGYEQYF.

This clonotype has a handful of counts. V is TRBV7-9 and J is TRBJ1-1, with 7 bases matching TRBD1. V trimming: 5 bases; J trimming: 11 bases; junction bases outside the gene matches: 11. Germline-derived CDR1 and CDR2 are SEHNR and FQNEAQ (reference sequence). CDR3 length equals 13 residues. CDR3 DNA sequence: TGTGCCAGCAGCCCAAAACTAGGACAGGCGGCTTTCTTT. Amino acid sequence: CASSPKLGQAAFF.

The chain employs TRBV20-1 and TRBJ2-5, with D possibly being TRBD2 (5 bases). The CDR3 has 15 residues. V was pared by 0 bases and J by 4 bases, with 15 bases between. Germline V lookup: CDR1 DFQATT, CDR2 SNEGSKA (reference sequence). CDR3 nucleotide sequence: TGCAGTGCTAGAGATAGCCGCCTAGCCCTAGAGACCCAGTACTTC. Protein: CSARDSRLALETQYF.

This clonotype was seen a handful of times. The V and J genes are TRBV2 and TRBJ2-6, with D unresolved. Deletions cut 0 bases from V and 1 base from J, with 13 bases between. The V gene's germline CDR1 is SNHLY and CDR2 FYNNEI. The CDR3 extends over 18 amino acids. The CDR3 reads CASSEALTLRSGANVLTF. CDR3 nucleotide sequence: TGTGCCAGCAGTGAAGCGCTTACCCTACGGTCTGGGGCCAACGTCCTGACTTTC. Based on the CDR3 plus reference TRBV2 and TRBJ2-6, the full variable domain is EPEVTQTPSHQVTQMGQEVILRCVPISNHLYFYWYRQILGQKVEFLVSFYNNEISEKSEIFDDQFSVERPDGSNFTLKIRSTKLEDSAMYFCASSEALTLRSGANVLTFGAGSRLTVL.

This rearrangement joins TRBV14 to TRBJ1-2; D remains ambiguous. The V gene lost 4 bases and the J gene lost 8 bases, with 11 bases spanning the gap. The CDR3 spans 12 residues. Germline V gene sequence: CDR1 SGHDN, CDR2 FVKESK. CDR3 DNA sequence: TGTGCCAGCAGCCCGGACGTGAGGGGCTACACCTTC. Translation gives CASSPDVRGYTF.

The chain employs TRBV7-2 and TRBJ2-3; D unresolved. From germline, CDR1 is SGHTA and CDR2 FQGNSA. The CDR3 runs 14 residues. The V end lost 1 base, the J end lost 2 bases, and 7 bases lay between the germline ends. The CDR3 DNA reads TGTGCCAGCAGCTTAGACACTAACACAGATACGCAGTATTTT. Encoded protein: CASSLDTNTDTQYF.

This chain connects TRBV5-5 to TRBJ1-5; no definite D call. The CDR3 covers 15 residues. V was clipped by 4 bases and J by 5 bases, with 16 bases between them. CDR1 is SGHKS and CDR2 is YYEKEE in the germline V gene (reference sequence). In DNA, the CDR3 is TGTGCCAGCAGCCCCGGGGAGTGGATCTATCAGCCCCAGCATTTT. Translation gives CASSPGEWIYQPQHF. Using reference TRBV5-5 and TRBJ1-5 for the parts outside the CDR3, the full variable domain is DAGVTQSPTHLIKTRGQQVTLRCSPISGHKSVSWYQQVLGQGPQFIFQYYEKEERGRGNFPDRFSARQFPNYSSELNVNALLLGDSALYLCASSPGEWIYQPQHFGDGTRLSIL.

The CDR3 DNA reads TGTGCCAGCAGTTTGGACTCGCGGGAGACCCAGTACTTC. As protein: CASSLDSRETQYF. The J gene is TRBJ2-5, the V gene TRBV12-3 or TRBV12-4; tentatively, D is TRBD2 (5 bases). This CDR3 is built from 13 residues. Deletions cut 3 bases from V and 5 bases from J, with 10 bases between.

This clonotype was counted between two and nine times. DNA for the CDR3: TGTGCCAGCAGTCCCACCCGGACTAGCGGGAGGTACAATGAGCAGTTCTTC. Translating it yields CASSPTRTSGRYNEQFF. V usage is TRBV6-1 and J usage is TRBJ2-1; TRBD2 matches 14 bases. V lost 5 bases, J lost 4 bases, and 7 bases stayed unmatched. This CDR3 comprises 17 residues. Germline-derived CDR1 and CDR2 are MNHNS and SASEGT.

This chain links TRBV6-2 or TRBV6-3 with TRBJ1-1; D uncertain. V gave up 1 base and J gave up 6 bases, with 9 bases separating them. The CDR3 runs to 13 residues. Per the germline V gene, CDR1 is MNHEY and CDR2 is SVGEGT. CDR3: CASSYLLTAEAFF. In DNA, the CDR3 is TGTGCCAGCAGTTACTTACTGACTGCTGAAGCTTTCTTT.

This rearrangement joins TRBV7-9 to TRBJ2-7; D not resolved. The CDR3 length is 13 residues. Trimming removed 2 bases at V and 7 bases at J, with 12 bases between. The germline CDR1 and CDR2 sequences are SEHNR and FQNEAQ (reference sequence). The CDR3 here is CASSLPLGPEQYF. DNA of the CDR3: TGTGCCAGCAGCTTACCTCTAGGACCAGAGCAGTACTTC.

This clonotype occurred a few times. The genes are TRBV5-5 and TRBJ2-7; 7 nucleotides match TRBD1. The CDR3 has 15 residues. V lost 4 bases to trimming and J lost 3 bases; unmatched junction nucleotides: 10. Germline CDR1 SGHKS, CDR2 YYEKEE (reference sequence). The CDR3 here is CASSRTQGDRYEQYF. The CDR3 region has the DNA TGTGCCAGCAGCAGAACGCAGGGGGACCGCTACGAGCAGTACTTC.

The CDR3, as DNA: TGCAGCGTTGAAACGGGAGGGCTAGTTCGCGCTTTCTTT. Encoded protein: CSVETGGLVRAFF. The chain couples TRBV29-1 to TRBJ1-1; no clear D gene. Trimming stripped 2 bases from V and 11 bases from J, with 18 bases between. The CDR3 is 13 amino acids. Per the germline V gene, CDR1 is SQVTM and CDR2 is ANQGSEA. The full variable domain, rest sourced from reference TRBV29-1 and TRBJ1-1, is SAVISQKPSRDICQRGTSLTIQCQVDSQVTMMFWYRQQPGQSLTLIATANQGSEATYESGFVIDKFPISRPNLTFSTLTVSNMSPEDSSIYLCSVETGGLVRAFFGQGTRLTVV.

The chain employs TRBV7-8 and TRBJ1-5, with 10 bases fitting TRBD1. The CDR3 length is 16 residues. Germline V gives CDR1 SGHVS, CDR2 FQNEAQ. With 5 bases clipped from V and 6 bases from J, the junction kept 10 bases outside the gene matches. The CDR3, as DNA: TGTGCCAGCAGCGTACTAGGGACAGGGGAAGGTCAGCCCCAGCATTTT. Translation: CASSVLGTGEGQPQHF.

The chain carries TRBV20-1 and TRBJ2-1; 10 nucleotides agree with TRBD2. The CDR3 loop spans 15 amino acids. Losses at the gene ends were 6 bases for V and 4 bases for J; bases not matched to a gene: 9. From germline, CDR1 is DFQATT and CDR2 SNEGSKA (reference sequence). The CDR3 DNA reads TGCAGTGCCCCGGGGACTAGCGAGGATTACAATGAGCAGTTCTTC. Translated, it gives CSAPGTSEDYNEQFF.